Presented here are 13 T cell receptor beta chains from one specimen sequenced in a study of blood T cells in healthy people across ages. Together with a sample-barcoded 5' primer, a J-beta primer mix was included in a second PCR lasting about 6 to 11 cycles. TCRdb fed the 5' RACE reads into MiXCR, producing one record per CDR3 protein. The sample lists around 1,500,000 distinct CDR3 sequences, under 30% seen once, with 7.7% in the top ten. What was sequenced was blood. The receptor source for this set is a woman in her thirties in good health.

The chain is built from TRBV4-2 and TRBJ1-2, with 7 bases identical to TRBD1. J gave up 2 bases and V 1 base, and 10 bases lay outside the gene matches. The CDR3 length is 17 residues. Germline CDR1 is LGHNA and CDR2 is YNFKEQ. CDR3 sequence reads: CASSQGSVKQGNYGYTF. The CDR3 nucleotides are TGTGCCAGCAGCCAAGGAAGCGTCAAACAGGGGAACTATGGCTACACCTTC.

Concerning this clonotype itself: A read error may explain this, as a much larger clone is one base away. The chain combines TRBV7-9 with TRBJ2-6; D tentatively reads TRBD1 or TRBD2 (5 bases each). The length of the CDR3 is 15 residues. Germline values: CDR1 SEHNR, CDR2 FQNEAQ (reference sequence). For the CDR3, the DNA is TGTGCCAGCAGCTCGAGGGGATTCGGGGCCAACGCCCTGACTTTC. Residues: CASSSRGFGANALTF.

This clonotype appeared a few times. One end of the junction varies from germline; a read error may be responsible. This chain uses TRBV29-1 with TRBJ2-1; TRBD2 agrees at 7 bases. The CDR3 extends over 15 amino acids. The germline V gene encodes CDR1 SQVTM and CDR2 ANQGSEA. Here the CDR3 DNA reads TGCAGCTTTGATCCGGCGGCGGGGGAAAACAATGAGCAGTTCTTC. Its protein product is CSFDPAAGENNEQFF.

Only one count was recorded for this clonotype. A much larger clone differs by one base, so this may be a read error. The CDR3 loop is CSVGMAAGSYNEQFF. Written as DNA, the CDR3 is TGCAGCGTGGGGATGGCGGCGGGGTCCTACAATGAGCAGTTCTTC. The chain employs TRBV29-1 and TRBJ2-1, with D perhaps matching TRBD2 (6 bases). Germline CDR1 and CDR2: SQVTM and ANQGSEA. There are 15 residues in the CDR3. V lost 6 bases to trimming and J lost 1 base, with 16 bases between them.

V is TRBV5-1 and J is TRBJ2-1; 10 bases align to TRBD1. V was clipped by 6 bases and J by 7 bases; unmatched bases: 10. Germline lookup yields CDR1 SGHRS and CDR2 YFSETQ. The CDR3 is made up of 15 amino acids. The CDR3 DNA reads TGCGCCAGCATGACAGGGGGCGCGGGGAAAAATGAGCAGTTCTTC. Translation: CASMTGGAGKNEQFF. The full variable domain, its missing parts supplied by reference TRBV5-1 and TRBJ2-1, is KAGVTQTPRYLIKTRGQQVTLSCSPISGHRSVSWYQQTPGQGLQFLFEYFSETQRNKGNFPGRFSGRQFSNSRSEMNVSTLELGDSALYLCASMTGGAGKNEQFFGPGTRLTVL.

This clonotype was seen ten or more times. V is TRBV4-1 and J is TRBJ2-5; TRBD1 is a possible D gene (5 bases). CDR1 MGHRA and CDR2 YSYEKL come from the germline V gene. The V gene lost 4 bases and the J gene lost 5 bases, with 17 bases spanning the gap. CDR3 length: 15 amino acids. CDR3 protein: CASSLTTQGWETQYF. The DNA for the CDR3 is TGCGCCAGCAGCCTAACCACCCAGGGCTGGGAGACCCAGTACTTC.

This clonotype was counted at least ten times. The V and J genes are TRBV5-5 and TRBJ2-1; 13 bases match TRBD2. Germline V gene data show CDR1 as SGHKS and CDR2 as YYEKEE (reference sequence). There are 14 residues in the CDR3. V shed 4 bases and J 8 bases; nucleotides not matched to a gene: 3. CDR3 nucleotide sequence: TGTGCCAGCAGCGTACTAGCGGGAGGGGATGAGCAGTTCTTC. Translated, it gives CASSVLAGGDEQFF. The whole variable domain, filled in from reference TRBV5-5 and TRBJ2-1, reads DAGVTQSPTHLIKTRGQQVTLRCSPISGHKSVSWYQQVLGQGPQFIFQYYEKEERGRGNFPDRFSARQFPNYSSELNVNALLLGDSALYLCASSVLAGGDEQFFGPGTRLTVL.

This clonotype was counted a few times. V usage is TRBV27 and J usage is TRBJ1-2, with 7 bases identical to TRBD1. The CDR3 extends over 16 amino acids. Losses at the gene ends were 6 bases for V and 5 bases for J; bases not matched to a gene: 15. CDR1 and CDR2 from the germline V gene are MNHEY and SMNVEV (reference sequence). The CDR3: CASSAANRGIEYGYTF. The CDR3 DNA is TGTGCCAGCAGCGCGGCAAACAGGGGAATTGAGTATGGCTACACCTTC.

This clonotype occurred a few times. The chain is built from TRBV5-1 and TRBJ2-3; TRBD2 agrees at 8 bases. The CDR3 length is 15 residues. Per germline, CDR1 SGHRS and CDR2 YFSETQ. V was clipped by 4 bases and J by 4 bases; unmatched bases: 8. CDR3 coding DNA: TGCGCCAGCAGCGTCGGGGGGGCGCGGTCAGATACGCAGTATTTT. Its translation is CASSVGGARSDTQYF.

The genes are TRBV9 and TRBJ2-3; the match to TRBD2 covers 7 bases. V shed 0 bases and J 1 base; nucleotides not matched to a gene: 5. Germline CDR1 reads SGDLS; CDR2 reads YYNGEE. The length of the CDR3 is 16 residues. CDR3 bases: TGTGCCAGCAGCGTAGTCGCAGGGAGGGGCACAGATACGCAGTATTTT. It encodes CASSVVAGRGTDTQYF.

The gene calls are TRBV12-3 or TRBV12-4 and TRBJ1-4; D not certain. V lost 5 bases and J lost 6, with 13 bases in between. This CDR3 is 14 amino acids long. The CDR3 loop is CASSLRLGHEKLFF. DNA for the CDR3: TGTGCCAGCAGTCTTCGCCTCGGGCATGAAAAACTGTTTTTT.

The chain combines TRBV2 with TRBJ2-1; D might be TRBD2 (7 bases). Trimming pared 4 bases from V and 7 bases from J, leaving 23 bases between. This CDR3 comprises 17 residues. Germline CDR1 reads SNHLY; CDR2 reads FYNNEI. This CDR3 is CASSGPQGGGAFNEQFF. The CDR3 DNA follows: TGTGCCAGCAGTGGACCACAGGGAGGGGGGGCCTTTAATGAGCAGTTCTTC.

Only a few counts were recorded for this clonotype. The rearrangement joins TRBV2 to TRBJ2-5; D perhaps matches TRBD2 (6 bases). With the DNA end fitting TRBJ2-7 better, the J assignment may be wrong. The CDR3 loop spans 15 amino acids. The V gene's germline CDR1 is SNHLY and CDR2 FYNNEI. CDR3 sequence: CASNQLAPENDEQYF. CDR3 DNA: TGTGCCAGCAACCAACTAGCTCCGGAGAACGACGAGCAGTACTTC.